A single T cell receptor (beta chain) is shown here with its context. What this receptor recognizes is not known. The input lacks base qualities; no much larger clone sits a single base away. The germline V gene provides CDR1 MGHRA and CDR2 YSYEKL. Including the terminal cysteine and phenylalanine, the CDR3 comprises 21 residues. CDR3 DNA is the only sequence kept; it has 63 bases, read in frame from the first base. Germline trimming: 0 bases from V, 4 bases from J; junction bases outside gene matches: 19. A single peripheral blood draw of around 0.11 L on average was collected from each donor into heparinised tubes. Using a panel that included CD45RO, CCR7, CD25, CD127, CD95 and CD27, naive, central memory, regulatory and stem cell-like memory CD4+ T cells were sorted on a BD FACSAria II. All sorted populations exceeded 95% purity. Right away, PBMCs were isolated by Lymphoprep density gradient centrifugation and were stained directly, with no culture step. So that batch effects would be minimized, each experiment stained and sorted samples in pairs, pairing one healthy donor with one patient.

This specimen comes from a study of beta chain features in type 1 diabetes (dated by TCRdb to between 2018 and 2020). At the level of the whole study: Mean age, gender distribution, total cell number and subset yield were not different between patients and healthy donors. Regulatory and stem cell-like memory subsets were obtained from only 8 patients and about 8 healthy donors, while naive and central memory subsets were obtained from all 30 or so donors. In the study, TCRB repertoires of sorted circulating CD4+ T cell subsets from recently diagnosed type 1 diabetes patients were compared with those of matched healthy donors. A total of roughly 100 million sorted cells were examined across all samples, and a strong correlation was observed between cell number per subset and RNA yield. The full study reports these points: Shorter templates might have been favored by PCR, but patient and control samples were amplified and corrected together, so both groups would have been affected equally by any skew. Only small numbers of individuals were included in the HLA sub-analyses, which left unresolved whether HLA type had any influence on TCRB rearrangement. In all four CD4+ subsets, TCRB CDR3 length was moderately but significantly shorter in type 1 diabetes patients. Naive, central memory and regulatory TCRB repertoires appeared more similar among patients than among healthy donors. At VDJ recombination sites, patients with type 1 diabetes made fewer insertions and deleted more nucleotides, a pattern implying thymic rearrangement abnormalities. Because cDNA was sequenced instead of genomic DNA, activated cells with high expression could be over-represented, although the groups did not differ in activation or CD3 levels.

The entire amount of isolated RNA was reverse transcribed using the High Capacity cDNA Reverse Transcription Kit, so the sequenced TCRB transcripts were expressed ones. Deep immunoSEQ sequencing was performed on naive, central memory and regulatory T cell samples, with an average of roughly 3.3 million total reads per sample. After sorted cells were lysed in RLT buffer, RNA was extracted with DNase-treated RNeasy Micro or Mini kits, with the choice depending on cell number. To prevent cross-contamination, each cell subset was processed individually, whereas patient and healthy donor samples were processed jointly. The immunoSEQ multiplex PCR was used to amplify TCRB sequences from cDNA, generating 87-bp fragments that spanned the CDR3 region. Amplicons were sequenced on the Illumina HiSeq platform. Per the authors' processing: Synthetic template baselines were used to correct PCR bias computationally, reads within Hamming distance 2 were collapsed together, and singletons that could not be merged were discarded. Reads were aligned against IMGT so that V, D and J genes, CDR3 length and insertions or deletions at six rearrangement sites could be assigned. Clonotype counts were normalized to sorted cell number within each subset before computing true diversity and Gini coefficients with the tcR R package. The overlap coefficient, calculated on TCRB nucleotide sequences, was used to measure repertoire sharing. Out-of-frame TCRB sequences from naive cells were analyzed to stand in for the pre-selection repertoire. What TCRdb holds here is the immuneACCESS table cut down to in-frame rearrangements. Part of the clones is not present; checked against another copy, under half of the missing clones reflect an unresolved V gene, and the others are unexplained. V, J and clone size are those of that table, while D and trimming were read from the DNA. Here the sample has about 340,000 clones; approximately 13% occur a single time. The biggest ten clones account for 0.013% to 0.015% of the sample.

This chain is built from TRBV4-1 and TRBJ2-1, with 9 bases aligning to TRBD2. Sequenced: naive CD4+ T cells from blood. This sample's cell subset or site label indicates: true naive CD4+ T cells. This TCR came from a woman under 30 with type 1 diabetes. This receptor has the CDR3 CASSQEGFSVAGGLGYNEQFF. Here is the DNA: TGCGCCAGCAGCCAAGAAGGATTTTCGGTGGCGGGAGGGCTTGGGTACAATGAGCAGTTCTTC.